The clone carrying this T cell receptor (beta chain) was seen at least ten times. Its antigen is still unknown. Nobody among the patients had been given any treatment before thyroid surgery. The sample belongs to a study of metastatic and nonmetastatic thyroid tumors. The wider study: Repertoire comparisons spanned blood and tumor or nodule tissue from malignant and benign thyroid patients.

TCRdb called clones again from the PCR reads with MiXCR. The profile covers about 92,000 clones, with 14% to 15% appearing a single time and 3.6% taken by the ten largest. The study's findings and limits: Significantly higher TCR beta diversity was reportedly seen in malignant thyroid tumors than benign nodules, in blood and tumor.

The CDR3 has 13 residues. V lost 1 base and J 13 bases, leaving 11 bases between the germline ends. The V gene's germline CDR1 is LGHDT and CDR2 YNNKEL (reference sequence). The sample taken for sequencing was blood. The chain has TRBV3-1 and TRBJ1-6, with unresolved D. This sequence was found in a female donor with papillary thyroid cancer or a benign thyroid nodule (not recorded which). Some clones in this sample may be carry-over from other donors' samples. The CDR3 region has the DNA TGTGCCAGCAGCCAAGGAGGGTTCCTCCCCCTCCACTTT. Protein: CASSQGGFLPLHF.